The following is a TCR beta chain sequence with its context. The data were obtained in a study of CD8 T cell repertoires and HIV-1 epitope variants. Study overall: Twenty-five autologous and known Gag and Nef epitope variant peptides each stimulated T cells separately. 1M T cells were kept uncultured as a baseline.

In germline, CDR1 is LNHDA, CDR2 SQIVND (reference sequence). With V trimmed by 6 bases and J by 5 bases, 7 bases remained unmatched. This CDR3 has 14 amino acids. Repertoires were generated with immunoSEQ multiplex PCR, while TCRdb's copy carries only in-frame clones and drops some. The sample includes about 95,000 clones, 74% of them seen just once. The sequencing input was uncultured baseline CD8+ T cells from peripheral blood mononuclear cells (PBMCs). The chain joins TRBV19 to TRBJ2-3; the match to TRBD2 covers 8 bases. This receptor was obtained from a male donor with HIV. The CDR3 sequence is CASSPGGQEDTQYF. CDR3 bases: TGTGCCAGTAGCCCGGGGGGGCAGGAAGATACGCAGTATTTT. Full variable domain (missing parts from reference TRBV19 and TRBJ2-3): DGGITQSPKYLFRKEGQNVTLSCEQNLNHDAMYWYRQDPGQGLRLIYYSQIVNDFQKGDIAEGYSVSREKKESFPLTVTSAQKNPTAFYLCASSPGGQEDTQYFGPGTRLTVL.